This entry features one TCR beta chain sequence. Sequenced by immunoSEQ multiplex PCR; TCRdb stores in-frame clones only, minus some. The profile shows fewer than 30,000 clones, 85% of them singletons. The data stem from a study of OX40 agonist ivuxolimab in advanced cancers. The CDR3 totals 20 residues. V lost 2 bases to trimming and J lost 10 bases, with 32 bases between them. CDR1 is SGHVS, CDR2 FQNEAQ, per germline. This chain connects TRBV7-8 to TRBJ1-4; D is undetermined. The specimen was CD4+ or CD8+ T cells sorted from blood, collected in a trial of the OX40 agonist ivuxolimab. The receptor comes from an adult with an advanced solid tumor such as melanoma, head and neck, liver or kidney cancer. This CDR3 is CASSLPARRSPAEMKGKLFF. The DNA of the CDR3 is TGTGCCAGCAGCTTACCGGCGCGACGGAGCCCCGCGGAGATGAAGGGAAAACTGTTTTTT.